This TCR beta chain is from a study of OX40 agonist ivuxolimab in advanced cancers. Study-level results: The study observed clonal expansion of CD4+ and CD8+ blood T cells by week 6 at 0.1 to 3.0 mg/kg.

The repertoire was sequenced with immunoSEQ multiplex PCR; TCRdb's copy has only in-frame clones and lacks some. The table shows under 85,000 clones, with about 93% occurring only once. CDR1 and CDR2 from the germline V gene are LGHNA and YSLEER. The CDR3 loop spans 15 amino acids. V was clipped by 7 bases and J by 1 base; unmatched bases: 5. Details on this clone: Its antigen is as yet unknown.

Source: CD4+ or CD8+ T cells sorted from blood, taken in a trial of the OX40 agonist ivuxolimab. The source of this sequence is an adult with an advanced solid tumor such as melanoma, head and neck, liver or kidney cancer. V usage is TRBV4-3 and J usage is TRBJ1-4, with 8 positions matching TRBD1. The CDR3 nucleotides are TGCGCCAGCACGCCTACAGGGGGAACTAATGAAAAACTGTTTTTT. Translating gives CASTPTGGTNEKLFF.